The 9 T cell receptor beta chains below all came from one sample that was sequenced in a study of blood T cell repertoires in COVID-19. This table comes from immunoSEQ multiplex PCR, and its TCRdb copy is limited to in-frame clones, with some not included. Found here are a few hundred thousand clones, 80% to 85% of them singletons; the top ten hold around 3.7%. Sequenced input: PBMCs or T cells enriched from blood (not recorded which). The receptor set was obtained from a man aged 50 or older who had recovered from COVID-19.

The chain couples TRBV13 to TRBJ2-2; D is perhaps TRBD2 (7 bases). This CDR3 has 16 amino acids. Germline V gene sequence: CDR1 PRHDT, CDR2 FYEKMQ (reference sequence). Trimming left V 5 bases short and J 5 bases short, with 18 bases between. CDR3 protein: CASSTSGGRGTGELFF. The CDR3 region has the DNA TGTGCCAGCAGCACCTCGGGGGGCCGTGGTACCGGGGAGCTGTTTTTT. Complete variable domain (other parts from reference TRBV13 and TRBJ2-2): AAGVIQSPRHLIKEKRETATLKCYPIPRHDTVYWYQQGPGQDPQFLISFYEKMQSDKGSIPDRFSAQQFSDYHSELNMSSLELGDSALYFCASSTSGGRGTGELFFGEGSRLTVL.

This sequence joins TRBV2 and TRBJ2-7; 8 bases align to TRBD1. The CDR3 extends over 14 amino acids. Germline loops: CDR1 SNHLY, CDR2 FYNNEI. Trimming at V came to 3 bases and at J to 1 base, leaving 2 bases not matched to a gene. As DNA, the CDR3 is TGTGCCAGCAGTGACGGACAGGGTTCCTACGAGCAGTACTTC. Translation gives CASSDGQGSYEQYF.

CDR3 amino acids: CASRSGGAVETQYF. Written as DNA, the CDR3 is TGCGCCAGCAGGTCGGGGGGGGCTGTTGAGACCCAGTACTTC. V is TRBV5-1 and J is TRBJ2-5; 8 nucleotides agree with TRBD2. J gave up 5 bases and V 5 bases, and 8 bases lay outside the gene matches. The CDR3 has 14 amino acids. Germline-derived CDR1 and CDR2 are SGHRS and YFSETQ.

The V and J genes are TRBV10-3 and TRBJ2-7, with TRBD1 matching over 7 bases. The CDR3 loop spans 14 amino acids. The V and J ends lost 6 bases and 5 bases, in that order; junction bases with no gene match: 10. The germline CDR1 and CDR2 sequences are ENHRY and SYGVKD. CDR3 sequence reads: CAIRGTVGLHEQYF. For the CDR3, the DNA is TGTGCCATCAGGGGGACAGTTGGTCTCCACGAGCAGTACTTC.

The chain employs TRBV30 and TRBJ1-6; D ambiguous. V dropped 4 bases and J dropped 0 bases, with 10 bases sitting between them. This CDR3 spans 15 amino acids. CDR1 and CDR2 (germline): GTSNPN, SVGIG (reference sequence). The CDR3 region is CAWKSGSSYNSPLHF. The CDR3 DNA is TGTGCCTGGAAGTCGGGTAGCTCCTATAATTCACCCCTCCACTTT.

The chain couples TRBV5-1 to TRBJ1-1, with 12 bases fitting TRBD1. V shed 5 bases, J shed 11 bases, and the junction held 7 bases outside the gene matches. Germline assignment: CDR1 SGHRS and CDR2 YFSETQ. The CDR3 has 13 amino acids. CDR3 sequence: CASRGQGALRAFF. CDR3 sequence (DNA): TGCGCCAGCAGGGGACAGGGGGCCCTACGGGCTTTCTTT.

This chain joins TRBV18 and TRBJ1-1, with 10 bases that match TRBD1. J was trimmed by 8 bases and V by 4 bases; bases with no gene match: 4. Germline CDR1 and CDR2: KGHSH and LQKENI. The CDR3 spans 13 residues. CDR3 sequence reads: CASSLGTGDEAFF. Written as DNA, the CDR3 is TGTGCCAGCTCACTTGGGACAGGGGACGAAGCTTTCTTT.

The V call is TRBV11-2, the J call TRBJ2-5, with TRBD1 matching over 7 bases. The CDR3 has 14 amino acids. Trimming at V came to 4 bases and at J to 2 bases, leaving 4 bases not matched to a gene. Per germline, CDR1 SGHAT and CDR2 FQNNGV. DNA for the CDR3: TGTGCCAGCAGCTCCTGGGGACAGCAAGAGACCCAGTACTTC. Translation: CASSSWGQQETQYF.

The chain uses TRBV2 and TRBJ2-3; TRBD2 aligns across 14 bases. Per germline, CDR1 SNHLY and CDR2 FYNNEI. V was pared by 4 bases and J by 0 bases, with 3 bases of the junction left unmatched. The CDR3 is 17 amino acids. The CDR3 loop is CASSGLAGGLSTDTQYF. The CDR3, as DNA: TGTGCCAGCAGTGGACTAGCGGGAGGGCTTAGCACAGATACGCAGTATTTT.